This TCR beta chain was captured in a study of spatial heterogeneity in lung cancer (dated by TCRdb to between 2018 and 2021). The study in broad terms: Samples were obtained from approximately 70 patients with early-stage, untreated non-small cell lung cancer from the lung TRACERx cohort. Follow-up PBMC samples were sequenced whenever available, and the median time to follow-up was roughly two years after resection. More beta-chain than alpha-chain transcripts were consistently detected, likely reflecting higher beta-chain transcript abundance. In the raw uncorrected reads, each unique combination of TCR and UMI appeared more than ten times on average. In non-small cell lung cancer, the study made a quantitative comparison of TCR alpha and beta repertoires among multiple tumor regions, matched nontumor lung and blood. Nonsynonymous mutation counts, determined by whole-exome sequencing of tumor tissue, were related to TCR repertoire features. At surgery, both alpha and beta chains were TCR-sequenced in over 200 tumor regions, 64 matched nontumor lung samples and 56 PBMC samples. Results and caveats for the whole study, not just this receptor: Ubiquitous expanded tumor TCRs showed up in blood more often at tumor resection than at routine follow-up. Only 14 to 15 patients were included in comparisons of baseline and follow-up blood repertoires. Additional single-cell paired TCR alpha and beta sequencing was considered necessary to confirm, at a functional level, the hypothesis that regional TCRs recognize regional mutations.

CDR1 and CDR2, looked up from the germline V gene, are SQVTM and ANQGSEA. Measured from the cysteine to the phenylalanine, the CDR3 is 12 residues long. This entry keeps only the CDR3 DNA: 36 bases, framed from base 1. Between the V and J ends, shortened by 8 bases and 3 bases respectively, the junction contains 13 bases. To prepare the library, 5' RACE was applied. The sequencer was a NextSeq 500. In the TCR library protocol, a unique molecular identifier was attached to each TCR cDNA molecule so that PCR and sequencing errors could be corrected. The original pipeline was this. TCR identification, UMI-based error correction and CDR3 extraction were all carried out with Decombinator tools. Expanded TCRs were defined as those above a frequency of 2 per 1,000, corresponding to the top 1% of the tumor frequency distribution. Rényi diversity was computed with the R vegan package after subsampling each repertoire 100 times to 5,000 TCRs. CDR3 similarity networks were built from amino acid triplet string-kernel similarity, with CDR3s being connected when pairwise similarity was above 0.82. TCRdb cleaned the public reads at Q25 with fastp, built clones with MiXCR and kept in-frame beta chains. Every CDR3 protein is listed once, alongside the most common genes and DNA of its rows. The V and J calls reflect TCRdb's pipeline rather than the authors' work. This sample lists fewer than 20,000 distinct CDR3 sequences; about 9% were detected once. Around 20% of the sample rests with the top ten.

This clonotype was seen ten or more times. Its antigen has not been determined. No quality values exist for individual bases; no much larger clone is one base distant. The time point label for this specimen denotes: blood at routine non-recurrence follow-up after resection. For TCR sequencing, whole RNA was extracted from tumor and nontumor lung tissue, or from cryopreserved PBMC samples, and no cell sorting was done. A patient was chosen for TCR sequencing only when enough RNA was available from at least two tumor regions. The clonotype originates from a male donor with early-stage non-small cell lung cancer. The sequencing here drew on PBMCs, taken at follow-up. The V gene is TRBV29-1 and the J gene is TRBJ1-2; matching of 6 bases hints at TRBD1 as the D gene. This receptor has the CDR3 CSPYRDHYGYTF. The DNA is TGCAGCCCATACAGGGACCACTATGGCTACACCTTC.